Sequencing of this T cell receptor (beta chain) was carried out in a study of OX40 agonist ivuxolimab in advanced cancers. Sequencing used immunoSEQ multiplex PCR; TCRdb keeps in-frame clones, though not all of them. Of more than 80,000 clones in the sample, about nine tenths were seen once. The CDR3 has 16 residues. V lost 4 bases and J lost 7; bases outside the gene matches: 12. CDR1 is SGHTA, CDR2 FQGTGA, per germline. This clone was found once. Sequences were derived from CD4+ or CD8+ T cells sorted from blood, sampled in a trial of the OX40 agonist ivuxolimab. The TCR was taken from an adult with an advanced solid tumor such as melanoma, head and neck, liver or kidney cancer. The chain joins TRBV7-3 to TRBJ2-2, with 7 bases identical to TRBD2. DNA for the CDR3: TGTGCCAGCAGCTCCGTTGGCGGGGAGGGGAGCGGGGAGCTGTTTTTT. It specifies CASSSVGGEGSGELFF. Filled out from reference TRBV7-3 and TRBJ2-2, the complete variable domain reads GAGVSQTPSNKVTEKGKYVELRCDPISGHTALYWYRQSLGQGPEFLIYFQGTGAADDSGLPNDRFFAVRPEGSVSTLKIQRTERGDSAVYLCASSSVGGEGSGELFFGEGSRLTVL.